These T cell receptor beta chains were read from a single sample in a study of glioma-infiltrating T cells. TCRdb reanalysed the multiplex PCR reads using MiXCR and keeps one entry per CDR3 protein. The table includes some 93,000 distinct CDR3 sequences, about 37% detected once. The sequenced material came from glioma tissue, nonneoplastic brain tissue, or PBMCs (not recorded which). These receptors all stem from a human donor with low-grade glioma or glioblastoma, undergoing nonglioma brain surgery, or in good health (not recorded which). CDR3s include the opening cysteine and the closing phenylalanine or tryptophan. D genes are given only for firm matches. Where a row states a size, it is once, few, many or the class of an expanded clone; other rows omit it.

j_gene: TRBJ2-5
d_gene: NA
v_gene: TRBV28
abundance: many
len: 15
CDR3aa: CATFRGQNFQETQYF
CDR3nt: TGTGCCACTTTCAGGGGACAAAATTTCCAAGAGACCCAGTACTTC

j_gene: TRBJ2-7
d_gene: NA
v_gene: TRBV6-1
abundance: NA
len: 14
CDR3aa: CASRDRGSSYEQYF
CDR3nt: TGTGCCAGCAGAGATCGAGGCAGCTCCTACGAGCAGTACTTC

j_gene: TRBJ1-5
d_gene: NA
v_gene: TRBV6-6
abundance: NA
len: 14
CDR3aa: CASSYSIQNQPQHF
CDR3nt: TGTGCCAGCAGTTACTCGATACAGAACCAGCCCCAGCATTTT

j_gene: TRBJ1-5
d_gene: NA
v_gene: TRBV12-3/TRBV12-4
abundance: many
len: 15
CDR3aa: CASSLGGPAPQPQHF
CDR3nt: TGTGCCAGCAGTTTGGGGGGACCTGCTCCCCAGCCCCAGCATTTT

j_gene: TRBJ2-1
d_gene: NA
v_gene: TRBV5-1
abundance: many
len: 11
CDR3aa: CASSLGTQQFF
CDR3nt: TGCGCCAGCAGCTTGGGGACTCAGCAGTTCTTC

j_gene: TRBJ1-1
d_gene: NA
v_gene: TRBV20-1
abundance: many
len: 16
CDR3aa: CSARAPGGEWYTEAFF
CDR3nt: TGCAGTGCTAGAGCCCCCGGGGGAGAGTGGTACACTGAAGCTTTCTTT

j_gene: TRBJ2-2
d_gene: NA
v_gene: TRBV29-1
abundance: once
len: 14
CDR3aa: CSVLLGRNTEELFF
CDR3nt: TGCAGCGTCCTACTTGGGAGAAACACCGAGGAGCTGTTTTTT

j_gene: TRBJ1-5
d_gene: NA
v_gene: TRBV6-1
abundance: many
len: 14
CDR3aa: CASSEDRGNQPQHF
CDR3nt: TGTGCCAGCAGTGAAGACAGGGGCAATCAGCCCCAGCATTTT

j_gene: TRBJ2-1
d_gene: TRBD2
v_gene: TRBV6-1
abundance: NA
len: 14
CDR3aa: CAITGTSGVSEQFF
CDR3nt: TGTGCCATAACCGGGACTAGCGGGGTCAGTGAGCAGTTCTTC

j_gene: TRBJ2-1
d_gene: TRBD2
v_gene: TRBV20-1
abundance: many
len: 14
CDR3aa: CSATGLAGYNEQFF
CDR3nt: TGCAGTGCTACCGGACTAGCGGGATACAATGAGCAGTTCTTC

j_gene: TRBJ1-5
d_gene: TRBD1
v_gene: TRBV19
abundance: NA
len: 16
CDR3aa: CASSRQGACSNQPQHF
CDR3nt: TGTGCCAGTAGTAGACAGGGGGCCTGTAGCAATCAGCCCCAGCATTTT

j_gene: TRBJ1-1
d_gene: NA
v_gene: TRBV28
abundance: NA
len: 14
CDR3aa: CASGRVGWGTKAFF
CDR3nt: TGTGCCAGCGGAAGAGTAGGGTGGGGAACTAAAGCTTTCTTT

j_gene: TRBJ2-1
d_gene: TRBD1
v_gene: TRBV5-6
abundance: few
len: 17
CDR3aa: CASSFGRTGILLNEQFF
CDR3nt: TGTGCCAGCAGCTTTGGAAGGACAGGGATTCTATTGAATGAGCAGTTCTTC

j_gene: TRBJ2-3
d_gene: TRBD1
v_gene: TRBV5-5
abundance: many
len: 16
CDR3aa: CASSRQTGLGTDTQYF
CDR3nt: TGTGCCAGCAGCAGACAGACAGGGCTCGGGACAGATACGCAGTATTTT

j_gene: TRBJ2-7
d_gene: NA
v_gene: TRBV27
abundance: once
len: 14
CDR3aa: CASSLDRRSYEEYF
CDR3nt: TGTGCCAGCAGCCTAGACAGGAGATCCTACGAGGAGTACTTC

j_gene: TRBJ2-1
d_gene: NA
v_gene: TRBV29-1
abundance: NA
len: 15
CDR3aa: CSVRDKQTRTYEQFF
CDR3nt: TGCAGCGTTCGGGATAAGCAAACCAGGACCTACGAGCAGTTCTTC

j_gene: TRBJ2-3
d_gene: NA
v_gene: TRBV7-9
abundance: many
len: 12
CDR3aa: CASSILADTQYF
CDR3nt: TGTGCCAGCAGCATACTAGCAGATACGCAGTATTTT

j_gene: TRBJ2-7
d_gene: NA
v_gene: TRBV7-9
abundance: many
len: 14
CDR3aa: CASSLAAVSYEQYF
CDR3nt: TGTGCCAGCAGCTTAGCCGCCGTCTCCTACGAGCAGTACTTC

j_gene: TRBJ1-5
d_gene: NA
v_gene: TRBV12-3/TRBV12-4
abundance: many
len: 17
CDR3aa: CASSSGEGIGSNQPQHF
CDR3nt: TGTGCCAGCAGCTCCGGGGAGGGGATAGGGAGCAATCAGCCCCAGCATTTT

j_gene: TRBJ1-5
d_gene: NA
v_gene: TRBV19
abundance: many
len: 13
CDR3aa: CASRLDINQPQHF
CDR3nt: TGTGCCAGTAGACTGGACATCAATCAGCCCCAGCATTTT

j_gene: TRBJ2-5
d_gene: NA
v_gene: TRBV2
abundance: many
len: 12
CDR3aa: CASSIRVETQYF
CDR3nt: TGTGCCAGCAGTATCAGGGTAGAGACCCAGTACTTC

j_gene: TRBJ2-7
d_gene: NA
v_gene: TRBV24-1
abundance: NA
len: 16
CDR3aa: CATSAVPQGRYYEQYF
CDR3nt: TGTGCCACCAGTGCCGTCCCCCAGGGAAGGTACTACGAGCAGTACTTC

j_gene: TRBJ1-5
d_gene: NA
v_gene: TRBV20-1
abundance: many
len: 13
CDR3aa: CSATDISNQPQHF
CDR3nt: TGCAGTGCTACTGACATTAGCAATCAGCCCCAGCATTTT

j_gene: TRBJ1-2
d_gene: NA
v_gene: TRBV20-1
abundance: NA
len: 16
CDR3aa: CSARALLGGDPYGYAF
CDR3nt: TGCAGTGCTAGAGCCCTGTTGGGGGGGGATCCCTATGGCTACGCCTTC

j_gene: TRBJ2-1
d_gene: NA
v_gene: TRBV5-1
abundance: many
len: 15
CDR3aa: CASSLDGEVNNEQFF
CDR3nt: TGCGCCAGCAGCTTGGACGGCGAGGTGAACAATGAGCAGTTCTTC

j_gene: TRBJ2-3
d_gene: NA
v_gene: TRBV4-2
abundance: once
len: 16
CDR3aa: CAGSQATGEGADTQYF
CDR3nt: TGTGCCGGCAGCCAAGCAACAGGGGAGGGGGCAGATACTCAGTATTTT

j_gene: TRBJ2-7
d_gene: NA
v_gene: TRBV6-1
abundance: many
len: 13
CDR3aa: CASSRPGGYEQYF
CDR3nt: TGTGCCAGCAGTCGACCCGGGGGCTACGAGCAGTACTTC

j_gene: TRBJ1-2
d_gene: NA
v_gene: TRBV5-6
abundance: many
len: 14
CDR3aa: CASSPSDKDYGYTF
CDR3nt: TGTGCCAGCAGCCCCTCGGACAAGGATTATGGCTACACCTTC

j_gene: TRBJ2-3
d_gene: TRBD2
v_gene: TRBV4-1
abundance: many
len: 16
CDR3aa: CASSQAVTSGTDTQYF
CDR3nt: TGCGCCAGCAGCCAAGCTGTAACTAGCGGGACAGATACGCAGTATTTT

j_gene: TRBJ2-1
d_gene: NA
v_gene: TRBV28
abundance: many
len: 15
CDR3aa: CASTLLGGPHNEQFF
CDR3nt: TGTGCCAGCACCCTGCTCGGGGGTCCCCACAATGAGCAGTTCTTC

j_gene: TRBJ2-1
d_gene: TRBD2
v_gene: TRBV25-1
abundance: NA
len: 19
CDR3aa: CASSALSRGAESGGNEKFF
CDR3nt: TGTGCCAGCAGTGCCCTCTCAAGGGGGGCCGAAAGCGGGGGAAATGAGAAGTTCTTC

j_gene: TRBJ2-7
d_gene: NA
v_gene: TRBV5-6
abundance: NA
len: 16
CDR3aa: CASSRGVGGPSYEQYF
CDR3nt: TGTGCCAGCAGCCGCGGCGTGGGGGGCCCGTCCTACGAGCAGTACTTC

j_gene: TRBJ1-5
d_gene: NA
v_gene: TRBV27
abundance: NA
len: 15
CDR3aa: CASISCMGVDKPQHF
CDR3nt: TGTGCCAGCATTTCATGTATGGGGGTCGATAAGCCCCAGCATTTT

j_gene: TRBJ1-1
d_gene: TRBD1
v_gene: TRBV14
abundance: many
len: 17
CDR3aa: CASSQDSTGPLNTEAFF
CDR3nt: TGTGCCAGCAGCCAAGACTCGACAGGGCCCTTGAACACTGAAGCTTTCTTT

j_gene: TRBJ2-5
d_gene: NA
v_gene: TRBV28
abundance: many
len: 16
CDR3aa: CASSPASGSYQETQYF
CDR3nt: TGTGCCAGCAGCCCAGCCTCAGGGTCGTACCAAGAGACCCAGTACTTC

j_gene: TRBJ2-7
d_gene: NA
v_gene: TRBV7-2
abundance: NA
len: 14
CDR3aa: CASSFAKGSYEQYF
CDR3nt: TGTGCCAGCAGCTTCGCGAAGGGTTCCTACGAGCAGTACTTC

j_gene: TRBJ2-7
d_gene: TRBD2
v_gene: TRBV7-8
abundance: many
len: 14
CDR3aa: CASSQGLAEYEQYF
CDR3nt: TGTGCCAGCAGCCAGGGACTAGCGGAGTACGAGCAGTACTTC

j_gene: TRBJ2-7
d_gene: NA
v_gene: TRBV10-3
abundance: few
len: 14
CDR3aa: CAISDPGQSYEQYF
CDR3nt: TGTGCCATCAGTGATCCCGGACAGAGCTACGAGCAGTACTTC

j_gene: TRBJ2-1
d_gene: TRBD2
v_gene: TRBV20-1
abundance: few
len: 14
CDR3aa: CSASGTRLKSEQFF
CDR3nt: TGCAGTGCTTCCGGGACTAGATTAAAGAGTGAGCAGTTCTTC

j_gene: TRBJ1-2
d_gene: TRBD1
v_gene: TRBV4-1
abundance: NA
len: 16
CDR3aa: CASSPPGQGSLYGYTF
CDR3nt: TGCGCCAGCAGCCCTCCGGGACAGGGCTCCTTATATGGCTACACCTTC

j_gene: TRBJ2-7
d_gene: NA
v_gene: TRBV6-2/TRBV6-3
abundance: NA
len: 14
CDR3aa: CASSRRESYNEQYF
CDR3nt: TGTGCCAGCAGTCGAAGGGAATCCTACAATGAGCAGTACTTC

j_gene: TRBJ1-1
d_gene: TRBD1
v_gene: TRBV20-1
abundance: many
len: 16
CDR3aa: CSARVPGGVTRVEAFF
CDR3nt: TGCAGTGCTAGAGTCCCAGGGGGGGTGACTCGCGTTGAAGCTTTCTTT

j_gene: TRBJ2-5
d_gene: TRBD2
v_gene: TRBV6-1
abundance: many
len: 16
CDR3aa: CASSEWLAGGQETQYF
CDR3nt: TGTGCCAGCAGTGAATGGCTAGCGGGAGGTCAGGAGACCCAGTACTTC

j_gene: TRBJ2-7
d_gene: NA
v_gene: TRBV5-1
abundance: many
len: 15
CDR3aa: CASSFGGGGPYEQYF
CDR3nt: TGCGCCAGCAGCTTTGGAGGAGGGGGCCCCTACGAGCAGTACTTC

j_gene: TRBJ2-7
d_gene: TRBD1
v_gene: TRBV5-1
abundance: many
len: 17
CDR3aa: CASSFPSNRGKDYEQYF
CDR3nt: TGCGCCAGCAGCTTTCCCTCGAACAGGGGAAAGGACTACGAGCAGTACTTC

j_gene: TRBJ1-5
d_gene: TRBD1
v_gene: TRBV6-1
abundance: many
len: 16
CDR3aa: CASRVKQGAWNQPQHF
CDR3nt: TGTGCCAGCAGGGTAAAACAGGGGGCCTGGAATCAGCCCCAGCATTTT

j_gene: TRBJ2-3
d_gene: NA
v_gene: TRBV27
abundance: many
len: 17
CDR3aa: CASSRGPTVPLGDTQYF
CDR3nt: TGTGCCAGCAGTCGGGGACCGACAGTCCCACTCGGAGATACGCAGTATTTT

j_gene: TRBJ2-1
d_gene: TRBD2
v_gene: TRBV25-1
abundance: many
len: 16
CDR3aa: CASSLSGGGSYNEQFF
CDR3nt: TGTGCCAGCAGTCTAAGCGGGGGGGGCTCCTACAATGAGCAGTTCTTC

j_gene: TRBJ1-3
d_gene: NA
v_gene: TRBV7-3
abundance: many
len: 17
CDR3aa: CVRVPSWRGTTGNTIYF
CDR3nt: TGTGTCCGGGTTCCTTCGTGGAGGGGGACGACTGGAAACACCATATATTTT

j_gene: TRBJ1-1
d_gene: NA
v_gene: TRBV20-1
abundance: many
len: 14
CDR3aa: CSASQQFMNTEAFF
CDR3nt: TGCAGTGCTAGTCAGCAGTTCATGAACACTGAAGCTTTCTTT

j_gene: TRBJ2-4
d_gene: NA
v_gene: TRBV5-6
abundance: NA
len: 14
CDR3aa: CASSPGQLKNIQSF
CDR3nt: TGTGCCAGCAGCCCAGGACAGCTAAAAAACATTCAGTCCTTC

j_gene: TRBJ2-3
d_gene: TRBD2
v_gene: TRBV20-1
abundance: NA
len: 14
CDR3aa: CSVEVLAVTDTQYF
CDR3nt: TGCAGCGTCGAGGTCCTAGCGGTCACAGATACGCAGTATTTT

j_gene: TRBJ1-1
d_gene: NA
v_gene: TRBV7-3
abundance: NA
len: 14
CDR3aa: CASSLVEMSSEAFF
CDR3nt: TGTGCCAGCAGCTTAGTTGAGATGAGCTCTGAAGCTTTCTTT

j_gene: TRBJ2-1
d_gene: NA
v_gene: TRBV27
abundance: NA
len: 15
CDR3aa: CASSFLGPSYNEQFF
CDR3nt: TGTGCCAGCAGTTTTCTAGGGCCCTCCTACAATGAGCAGTTCTTC

j_gene: TRBJ1-1
d_gene: TRBD1
v_gene: TRBV3-1
abundance: NA
len: 14
CDR3aa: CASIRDRGKTEAYF
CDR3nt: TGTGCCAGCATTAGAGACAGGGGTAAAACTGAGGCTTACTTT

j_gene: TRBJ1-1
d_gene: TRBD1
v_gene: TRBV28
abundance: NA
len: 17
CDR3aa: CASSSIRDREGLTEAFF
CDR3nt: TGTGCCAGCAGTTCAATCCGGGACAGGGAGGGACTCACTGAAGCTTTCTTT

j_gene: TRBJ2-3
d_gene: NA
v_gene: TRBV28
abundance: NA
len: 16
CDR3aa: CASGPLGLGGRDTQYF
CDR3nt: TGTGCTAGCGGTCCCCTAGGTCTAGGGGGGCGGGATACGCAGTATTTT

j_gene: TRBJ1-5
d_gene: NA
v_gene: TRBV4-1
abundance: many
len: 14
CDR3aa: CASSLRDGVQPQHF
CDR3nt: TGCGCCAGCAGCCTCCGGGATGGGGTTCAGCCCCAGCATTTT

j_gene: TRBJ2-7
d_gene: TRBD2
v_gene: TRBV24-1
abundance: many
len: 15
CDR3aa: CATAAGTSGRNEQYF
CDR3nt: TGTGCCACCGCCGCCGGGACTAGCGGGAGGAACGAGCAGTACTTC